Included here is one TCR beta chain sequence, with context. Its antigen is not known. This entry is derived from a study of cytomegalovirus exposure and HLA in healthy donors. Notes on the study in general: An analysis done earlier found most TCR beta V segments productive about 87% or about 30% of the time. An assumption of roughly uniform sequencing depth across donors underlay the presence/absence analyses.

Vbeta (60) and Jbeta (13) primers were used in the PCR. Measured with immunoSEQ multiplex PCR; TCRdb has only the in-frame clones, and not every one. The sample carries around 130,000 clones, about 82% recorded once. The J segment lost 3 bases and the V segment lost 4 bases, leaving 1 base of the junction unmatched. The length of the CDR3 is 13 residues. Germline V lookup: CDR1 LNHDA, CDR2 SQIVND (reference sequence). This chain connects TRBV19 to TRBJ1-1; 8 positions match TRBD1. The TCR originated in a boy younger than 18 in good health and CMV-seronegative. The specimen sequenced was PBMCs. The CDR3 loop is CASSNRGDTEAFF. CDR3 coding DNA: TGTGCCAGTAGTAACAGGGGGGACACTGAAGCTTTCTTT.